A selection of T cell receptor beta chains follows, all from one sample in a study of human T cells and chemical hapten exposure. TCRdb re-analysed the RACE reads in MiXCR, keeping a single row per CDR3 protein. The sample carries about 380,000 distinct CDR3 sequences, around 5% recorded once. Source: whole blood, taken in connection with sensitization to the hapten diphenylcyclopropenone (DPC). These TCRs come from a woman between 45 and 65 years old with alopecia areata. Some clones in this sample may be carry-over from other donors' samples. CDR3s include the opening cysteine and the closing phenylalanine or tryptophan.

J gene	V gene	CDR3 protein
TRBJ1-6	TRBV4-2	CASSQDSGDSPLHF
TRBJ1-4	TRBV11-2	CASSPPGRQTNEKLFF
TRBJ1-5	TRBV3-1	CASSLPEDRKPGNQPQHF
TRBJ1-4	TRBV11-2	CASTPRPGHNEKLFF
TRBJ1-5	TRBV20-1	CSARKGVQPQHF
TRBJ2-3	TRBV4-1	CASSHGEGGADTQYF
TRBJ1-1	TRBV6-1	CASRYTGGSDTEAFF
TRBJ2-1	TRBV29-1	CSVEGAYNEQFF
TRBJ1-5	TRBV5-8	CASSFNPGFSNQPQHF
TRBJ1-5	TRBV28	CASKRDLGNSNQPQHF
TRBJ2-5	TRBV29-1	CSVGGSETQYF
TRBJ2-7	TRBV29-1	CSVPPPRDREIPYEQYF
TRBJ1-1	TRBV29-1	CSVDRGRSTEAFF
TRBJ2-7	TRBV10-3	CAISAAGGSYEQYF
TRBJ2-5	TRBV20-1	CSASREKETQYF
TRBJ1-2	TRBV7-9	CASSSAGVNYGYTF
TRBJ1-1	TRBV5-6	CASSFLKAEAFF
TRBJ2-7	TRBV7-3	CASSSRPLAAPYF
TRBJ1-2	TRBV20-1	CSAREPDRAYGYTF
TRBJ2-7	TRBV20-1	CSARVGWEQYF
TRBJ1-5	TRBV15	CATSSYGALTQPQHF